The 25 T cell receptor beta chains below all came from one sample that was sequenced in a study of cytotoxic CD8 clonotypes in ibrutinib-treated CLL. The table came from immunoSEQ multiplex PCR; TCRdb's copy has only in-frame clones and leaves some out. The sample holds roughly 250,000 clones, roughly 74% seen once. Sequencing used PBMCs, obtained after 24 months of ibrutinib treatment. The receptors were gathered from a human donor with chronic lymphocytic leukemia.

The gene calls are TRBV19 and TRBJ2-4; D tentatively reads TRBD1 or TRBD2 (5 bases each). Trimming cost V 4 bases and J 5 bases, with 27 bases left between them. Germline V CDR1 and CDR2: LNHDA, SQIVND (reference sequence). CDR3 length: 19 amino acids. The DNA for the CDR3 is TGTGCCAGTAGTAGATCCGGGACGAATACTGGGTCGGGCCAAAACATTCAGTACTTC. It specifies CASSRSGTNTGSGQNIQYF.

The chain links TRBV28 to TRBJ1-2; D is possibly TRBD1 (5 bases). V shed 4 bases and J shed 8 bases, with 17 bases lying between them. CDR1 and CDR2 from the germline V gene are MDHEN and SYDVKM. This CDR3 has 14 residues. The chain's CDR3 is CASSWSQGAGGYTF. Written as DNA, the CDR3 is TGTGCCAGCAGTTGGTCACAAGGGGCGGGAGGCTACACCTTC.

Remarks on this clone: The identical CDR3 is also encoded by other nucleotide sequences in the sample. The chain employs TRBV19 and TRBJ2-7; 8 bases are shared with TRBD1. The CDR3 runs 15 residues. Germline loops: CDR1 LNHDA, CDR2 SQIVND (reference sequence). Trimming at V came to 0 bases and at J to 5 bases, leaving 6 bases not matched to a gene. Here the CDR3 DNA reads TGTGCCAGTAGTATAGAGGGGACAGGAGTGGACGAGCAGTACTTC. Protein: CASSIEGTGVDEQYF.

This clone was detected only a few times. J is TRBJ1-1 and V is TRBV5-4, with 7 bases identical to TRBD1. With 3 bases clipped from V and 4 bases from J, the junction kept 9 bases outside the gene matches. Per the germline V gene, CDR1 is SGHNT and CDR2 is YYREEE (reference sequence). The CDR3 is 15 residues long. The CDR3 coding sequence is TGTGCCAGCAGCTATACGACAGGGCTTGGCACTGAAGCTTTCTTT. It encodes CASSYTTGLGTEAFF.

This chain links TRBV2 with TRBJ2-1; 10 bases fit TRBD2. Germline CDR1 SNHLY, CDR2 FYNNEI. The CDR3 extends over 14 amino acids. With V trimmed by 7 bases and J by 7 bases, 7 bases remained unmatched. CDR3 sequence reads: CASITSGKGNEQFF. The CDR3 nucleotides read TGTGCCAGCATAACTAGCGGGAAGGGTAATGAGCAGTTCTTC.

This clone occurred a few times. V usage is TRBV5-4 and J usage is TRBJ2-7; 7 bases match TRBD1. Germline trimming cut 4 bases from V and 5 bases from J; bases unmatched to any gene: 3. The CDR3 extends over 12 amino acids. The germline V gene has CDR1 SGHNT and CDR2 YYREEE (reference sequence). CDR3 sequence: CASSPGQDEQYF. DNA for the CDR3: TGTGCCAGCAGCCCCGGACAGGACGAGCAGTACTTC.

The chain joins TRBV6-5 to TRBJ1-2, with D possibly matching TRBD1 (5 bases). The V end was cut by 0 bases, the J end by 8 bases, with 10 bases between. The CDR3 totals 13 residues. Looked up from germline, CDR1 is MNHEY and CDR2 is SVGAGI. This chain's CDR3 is CASSYSGQDGYTF. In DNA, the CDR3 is TGTGCCAGCAGTTACTCGGGGCAAGACGGCTACACCTTC.

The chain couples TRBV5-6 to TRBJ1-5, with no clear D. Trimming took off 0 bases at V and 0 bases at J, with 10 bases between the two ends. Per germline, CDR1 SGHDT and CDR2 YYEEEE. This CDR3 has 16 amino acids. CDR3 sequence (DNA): TGTGCCAGCAGCTTGGGCGCGCAGGCTAGCAATCAGCCCCAGCATTTT. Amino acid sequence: CASSLGAQASNQPQHF.

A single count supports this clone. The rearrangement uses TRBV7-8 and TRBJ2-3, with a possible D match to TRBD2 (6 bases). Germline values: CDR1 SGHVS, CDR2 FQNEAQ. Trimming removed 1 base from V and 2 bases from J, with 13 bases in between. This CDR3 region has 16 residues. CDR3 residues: CASSLGSAGPTDTQYF. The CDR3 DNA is TGTGCCAGCAGCTTAGGGTCGGCGGGACCCACAGATACGCAGTATTTT.

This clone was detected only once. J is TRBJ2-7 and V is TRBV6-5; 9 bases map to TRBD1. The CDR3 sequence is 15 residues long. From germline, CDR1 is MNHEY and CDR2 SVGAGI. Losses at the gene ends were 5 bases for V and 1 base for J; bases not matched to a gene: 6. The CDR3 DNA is TGTGCCAGCAGTCATGGACAGGGGATTTCCTACGAGCAGTACTTC. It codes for CASSHGQGISYEQYF.

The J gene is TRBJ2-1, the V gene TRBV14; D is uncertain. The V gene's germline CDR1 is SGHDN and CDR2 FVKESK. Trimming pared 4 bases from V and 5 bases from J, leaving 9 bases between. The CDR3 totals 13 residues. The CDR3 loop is CASSLYSHNEQFF. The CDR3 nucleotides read TGTGCCAGCAGCCTCTATAGCCACAATGAGCAGTTCTTC.

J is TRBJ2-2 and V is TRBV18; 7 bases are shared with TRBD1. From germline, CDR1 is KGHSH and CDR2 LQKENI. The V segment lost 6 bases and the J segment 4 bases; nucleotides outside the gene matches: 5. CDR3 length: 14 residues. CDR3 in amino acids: CASSPGTATGELFF. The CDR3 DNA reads TGTGCCAGCTCTCCCGGGACAGCCACCGGGGAGCTGTTTTTT. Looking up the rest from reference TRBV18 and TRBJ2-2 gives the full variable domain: NAGVMQNPRHLVRRRGQEARLRCSPMKGHSHVYWYRQLPEEGLKFMVYLQKENIIDESGMPKERFSAEFPKEGPSILRIQQVVRGDSAAYFCASSPGTATGELFFGEGSRLTVL.

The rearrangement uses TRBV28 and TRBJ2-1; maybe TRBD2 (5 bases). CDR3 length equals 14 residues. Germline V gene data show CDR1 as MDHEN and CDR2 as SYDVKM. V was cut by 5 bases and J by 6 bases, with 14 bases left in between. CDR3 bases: TGTGCCAGCAGTAGTCTAGCCTCCCTCAATGAGCAGTTCTTC. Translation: CASSSLASLNEQFF.

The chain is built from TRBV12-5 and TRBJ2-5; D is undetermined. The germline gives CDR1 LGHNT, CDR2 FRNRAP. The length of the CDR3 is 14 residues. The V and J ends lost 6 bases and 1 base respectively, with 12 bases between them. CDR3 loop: CASGDGGTQETQYF. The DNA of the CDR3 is TGTGCTAGTGGCGACGGTGGTACCCAAGAGACCCAGTACTTC.

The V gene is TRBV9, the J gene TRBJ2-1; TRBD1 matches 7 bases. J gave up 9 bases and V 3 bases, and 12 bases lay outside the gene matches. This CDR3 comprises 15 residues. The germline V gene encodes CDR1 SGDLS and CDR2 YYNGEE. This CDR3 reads CASSAPSVRGREQFF. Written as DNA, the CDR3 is TGTGCCAGCAGCGCACCCTCTGTGAGGGGGCGTGAGCAGTTCTTC.

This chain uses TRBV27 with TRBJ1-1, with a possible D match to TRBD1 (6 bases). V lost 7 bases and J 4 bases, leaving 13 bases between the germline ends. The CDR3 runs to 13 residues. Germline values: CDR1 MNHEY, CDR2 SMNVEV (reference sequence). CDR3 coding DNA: TGTGCCAGCACTAATAGGGGGGGCACTGAAGCTTTCTTT. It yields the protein CASTNRGGTEAFF.

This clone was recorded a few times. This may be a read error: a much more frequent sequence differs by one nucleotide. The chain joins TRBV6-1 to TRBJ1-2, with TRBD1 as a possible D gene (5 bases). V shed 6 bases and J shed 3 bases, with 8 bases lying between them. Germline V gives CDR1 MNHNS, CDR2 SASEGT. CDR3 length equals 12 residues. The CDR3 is CASRDTYYGYTF. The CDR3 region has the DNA TGTGCCAGCAGGGACACCTACTATGGCTACACCTTC.

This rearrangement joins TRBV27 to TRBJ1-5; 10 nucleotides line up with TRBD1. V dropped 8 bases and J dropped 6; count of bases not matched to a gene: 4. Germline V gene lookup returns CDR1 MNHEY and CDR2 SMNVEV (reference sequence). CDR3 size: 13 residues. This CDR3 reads CASSTGGTQPQHF. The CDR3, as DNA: TGTGCCAGCTCGACAGGGGGCACTCAGCCCCAGCATTTT.

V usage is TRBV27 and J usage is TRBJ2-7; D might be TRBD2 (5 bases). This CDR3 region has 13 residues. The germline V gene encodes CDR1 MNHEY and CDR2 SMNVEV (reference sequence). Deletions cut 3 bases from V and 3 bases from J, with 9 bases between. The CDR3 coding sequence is TGTGCCAGCAGTTTCCCCGGGGACTACGAGCAGTACTTC. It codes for CASSFPGDYEQYF.

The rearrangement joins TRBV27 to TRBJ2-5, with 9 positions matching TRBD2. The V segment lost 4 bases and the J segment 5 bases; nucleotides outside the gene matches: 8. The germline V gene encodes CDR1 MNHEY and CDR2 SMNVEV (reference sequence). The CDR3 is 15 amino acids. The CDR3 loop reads CASSWGGRARETQYF. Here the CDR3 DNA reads TGTGCCAGCAGTTGGGGCGGGAGGGCCAGGGAGACCCAGTACTTC.

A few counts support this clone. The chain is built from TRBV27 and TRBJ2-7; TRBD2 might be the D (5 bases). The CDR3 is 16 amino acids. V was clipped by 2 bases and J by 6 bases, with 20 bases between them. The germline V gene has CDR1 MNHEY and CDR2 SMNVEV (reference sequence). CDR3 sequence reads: CASSLEGLGGIAEQYF. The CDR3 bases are TGTGCCAGCAGTTTAGAAGGACTGGGTGGAATCGCCGAGCAGTACTTC.

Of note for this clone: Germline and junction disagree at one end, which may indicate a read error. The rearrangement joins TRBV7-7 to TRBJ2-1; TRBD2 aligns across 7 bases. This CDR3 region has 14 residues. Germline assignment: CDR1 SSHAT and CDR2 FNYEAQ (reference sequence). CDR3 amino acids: CASSPGGRVSEQFF. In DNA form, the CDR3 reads TGTGCTAGCAGCCCCGGGGGGAGGGTAAGCGAGCAGTTCTTC.

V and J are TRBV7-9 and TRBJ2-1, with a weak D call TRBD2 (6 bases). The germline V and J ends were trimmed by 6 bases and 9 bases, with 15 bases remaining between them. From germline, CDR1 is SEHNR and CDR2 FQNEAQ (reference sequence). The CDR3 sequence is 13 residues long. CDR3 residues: CASSPTSHLEQFF. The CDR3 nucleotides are TGTGCCAGCAGTCCTACTAGCCATCTTGAGCAGTTCTTC.

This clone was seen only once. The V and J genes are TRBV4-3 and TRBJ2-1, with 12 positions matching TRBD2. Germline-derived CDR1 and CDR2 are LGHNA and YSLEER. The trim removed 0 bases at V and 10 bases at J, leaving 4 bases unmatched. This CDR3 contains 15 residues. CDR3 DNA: TGCGCCAGCAGCCAAGAACTAGCGGGAGGTGGAGAGCAGTTCTTC. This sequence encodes CASSQELAGGGEQFF.

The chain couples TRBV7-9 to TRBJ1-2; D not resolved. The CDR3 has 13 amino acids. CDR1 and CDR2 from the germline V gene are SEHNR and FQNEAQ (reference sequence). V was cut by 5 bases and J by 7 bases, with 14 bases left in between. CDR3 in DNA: TGTGCCAGCAGCGCCGAGGTGGGAGGTGGCTACACCTTC. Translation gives CASSAEVGGGYTF. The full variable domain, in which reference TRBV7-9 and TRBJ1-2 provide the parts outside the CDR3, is DTGVSQNPRHKITKRGQNVTFRCDPISEHNRLYWYRQTLGQGPEFLTYFQNEAQLEKSRLLSDRFSAERPKGSFSTLEIQRTEQGDSAMYLCASSAEVGGGYTFGSGTRLTVV.